This TCR beta chain was documented in a study of blood T cell repertoires in COVID-19. Study-wide background: From the United States, Italy and Spain came samples of acute and convalescent COVID-19. PBMCs, B-cell-depleted T cells, or T cells provided the cDNA or gDNA that made up the material.

The CDR3 covers 14 residues. Germline CDR1 and CDR2: SGHTS and YDEGEE. Trimming stripped 2 bases from V and 2 bases from J, with 9 bases between. Per the original data handling: How many nucleated cells were present was estimated from reference gene primer amplification. Sequenced by immunoSEQ multiplex PCR; TCRdb stores in-frame clones only, minus some. V and J calls and clone size are those listed in that table; D and trimming were worked out from the DNA. The data show some 250,000 clones, 70% to 90% seen once. The V call is TRBV5-8, the J call TRBJ2-3; D remains unclear. This sequence originates from a woman between 25 and 40 years old with acute or convalescent COVID-19. The sequenced sample consisted of peripheral blood. CDR3 in amino acids: CASSFLQNTDTQYF. The CDR3 DNA reads TGTGCCAGCAGCTTCCTTCAGAACACAGATACGCAGTATTTT.